This T cell receptor (beta chain) is from a study of identical twins. Study findings and constraints: Surplus twin overlap in beta out-of-frame sequences was less pronounced.

This clonotype was seen a handful of times. Its antigen is currently unknown. Each CDR3 protein is one row after TCRdb ran MiXCR on the 5' RACE reads. The profile shows about 660,000 distinct CDR3 sequences, 8.6% of them singletons. After removal of 5 bases from V and 2 bases from J, the junction contained 3 bases not matched to a gene. Germline CDR1 reads MDHEN; CDR2 reads SYDVKM. The CDR3 is 13 residues long. Another study also made use of these data, one on yellow fever vaccine responses in identical twins.

The chain couples TRBV28 to TRBJ2-7; 7 bases are a match to TRBD1. This sequence originates from a woman aged 18-35 years in good health. Material: PBMCs. CDR3 residues: CASSTTGPYEQYF. The CDR3 DNA follows: TGTGCCAGCAGTACGACAGGGCCCTACGAGCAGTACTTC. The variable domain in full, completed from reference TRBV28 and TRBJ2-7, reads DVKVTQSSRYLVKRTGEKVFLECVQDMDHENMFWYRQDPGLGLRLIYFSYDVKMKEKGDIPEGYSVSREKKERFSLILESASTNQTSMYLCASSTTGPYEQYFGPGTRLTVT.